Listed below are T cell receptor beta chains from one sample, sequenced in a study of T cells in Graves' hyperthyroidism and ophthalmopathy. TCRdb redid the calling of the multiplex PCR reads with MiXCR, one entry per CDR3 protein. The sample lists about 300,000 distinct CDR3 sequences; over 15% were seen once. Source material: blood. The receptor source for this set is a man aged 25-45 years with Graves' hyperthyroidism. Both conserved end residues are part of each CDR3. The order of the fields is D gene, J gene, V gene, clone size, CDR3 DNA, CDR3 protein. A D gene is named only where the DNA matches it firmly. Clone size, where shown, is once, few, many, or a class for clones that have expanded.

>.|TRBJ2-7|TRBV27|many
TGTGCCAGCAGTTTAAACAGCTACTACGAGCAGTACTTC
CASSLNSYYEQYF
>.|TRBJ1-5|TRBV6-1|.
TGTGCCAGCAGTGATTGGGGGTACAATCAGCCCCAGCATTTT
CASSDWGYNQPQHF
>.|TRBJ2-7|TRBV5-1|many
TGCGCCAGCAGCTTGGAGGCGGGGCGGGACTACGAGCAGTACTTC
CASSLEAGRDYEQYF
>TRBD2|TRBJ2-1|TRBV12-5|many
TGTGCTAGTGGTTGGGACCCGGGACTAGAAGGCAATGAGCAGTTCTTC
CASGWDPGLEGNEQFF
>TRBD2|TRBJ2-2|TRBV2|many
TGTGCCAGCAGCCGTCGGACTAGCCGAGGCGGGGAGCTGTTTTTT
CASSRRTSRGGELFF
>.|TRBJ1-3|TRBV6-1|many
TGTGCCAGCAGTGGACAGACCTCTGGAAACACCATATATTTT
CASSGQTSGNTIYF
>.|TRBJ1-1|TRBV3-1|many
TGTGCCAGCAGCCAAGAGACAGTAGCTTTCTTT
CASSQETVAFF
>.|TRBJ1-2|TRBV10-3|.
TGTGCCATCAGTGAACGGAACTATGGCTACACCTTC
CAISERNYGYTF
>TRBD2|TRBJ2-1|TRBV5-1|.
TGCGCCAGCAGCTTGACGGGGGGTAGTGAGCAGTTCTTC
CASSLTGGSEQFF
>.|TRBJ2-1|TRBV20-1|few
TGCAGTGCTAGTCTCAGCGTCTGGAATGAGCAGTTCTTC
CSASLSVWNEQFF
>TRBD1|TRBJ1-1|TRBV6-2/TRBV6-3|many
TGTGCCAGCAGAAGGCGGACAGGGACGATGAACACTGAAGCTTTCTTT
CASRRRTGTMNTEAFF
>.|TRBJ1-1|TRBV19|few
TGTGCCAGTAGTATAGGGGGCCCTTGGGGCGCTGAAGCTTTCTTT
CASSIGGPWGAEAFF
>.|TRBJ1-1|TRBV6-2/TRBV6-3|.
TGTGCCAGCATCCTCGAAGGCACTGAAGCTTTCTTT
CASILEGTEAFF
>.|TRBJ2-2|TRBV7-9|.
TGTGCCAGCAGAGGACTGGGTGGCGGGGAGCTGTTTTTT
CASRGLGGGELFF
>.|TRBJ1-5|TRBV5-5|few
TGTGCCAGCCACCTTTTCATACCGGTCCATGGGAGCAATCAGCCCCAGCATTTT
CASHLFIPVHGSNQPQHF
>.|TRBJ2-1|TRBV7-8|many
TGTGCCAGCCTCCCATTTGAAGGTGGGGGTAATGAGCAGTTCTTC
CASLPFEGGGNEQFF
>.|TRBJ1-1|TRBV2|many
TGTGCCAGCAGTGAAGGCTGGGGTTCAGGGAACACTGAAGCTTTCTTT
CASSEGWGSGNTEAFF
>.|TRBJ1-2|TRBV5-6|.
TGTGCCAGCAGCTTACCCGGGCCTCCTTATGGCTACACCTTC
CASSLPGPPYGYTF
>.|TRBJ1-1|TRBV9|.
TGTGCCAGCAGCCCCTGGGCAGGGGAAAACACTGAAGCTTTCTTT
CASSPWAGENTEAFF
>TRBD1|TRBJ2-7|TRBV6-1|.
TGTGCCAGCAGCCCAGGACAGGGTATCGGGGAGCAGTACTTC
CASSPGQGIGEQYF
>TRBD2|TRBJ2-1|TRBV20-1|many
TGCAGTGCTAGACTAGCGGAGATTTCCTACAATGAGCAGTTCTTC
CSARLAEISYNEQFF
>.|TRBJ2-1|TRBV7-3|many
TGTGCCAGCACCCTTACCGGGTCTTCGGGGGAGCAGTTCTTC
CASTLTGSSGEQFF
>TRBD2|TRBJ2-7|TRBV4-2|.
TGTGCCAGCAGCCAAGATTACGGGGACTACTACGAGCAGTACTTC
CASSQDYGDYYEQYF
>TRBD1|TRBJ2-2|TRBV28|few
TGTGCCAGCAGTTCCCCCGGGACAGGGGGACCGAACACCGGGGAGCTGTTTTTT
CASSSPGTGGPNTGELFF
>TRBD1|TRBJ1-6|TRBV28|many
TGTGCCAGCAGCTTGACAGGGATTGGCAATTCACCCCTCCACTTT
CASSLTGIGNSPLHF
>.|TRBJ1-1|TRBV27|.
TGTGCCGGCAGTTTAGGGGCAGGGCAAAACGAAGCTTTCTTT
CAGSLGAGQNEAFF
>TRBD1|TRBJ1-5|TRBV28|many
TGTGCCAGCAGCCACTACGGGACAGGGGATTTCAATCAGCCCCAGCATTTT
CASSHYGTGDFNQPQHF